The 11 T cell receptor beta chains below were found in one sample sequenced in a study of early T cells in non-severe SARS-CoV-2 infection. TCRdb analysed the 5' RACE reads with MiXCR anew, one entry per CDR3 protein. This table holds roughly 63,000 distinct CDR3 sequences, over 10% found once. The material sequenced was whole blood. The receptor set was obtained from an adult who was a healthcare worker with PCR-confirmed SARS-CoV-2 infection or an uninfected control (not recorded which).

This clonotype has only a few counts. The chain combines TRBV13 with TRBJ2-3, with 11 bases matching TRBD1. The CDR3 loop spans 16 amino acids. J was trimmed by 2 bases and V by 5 bases; bases with no gene match: 6. CDR1 is PRHDT, CDR2 FYEKMQ, per germline (reference sequence). CDR3 sequence reads: CASSHRTGGNTDTQYF. Written as DNA, the CDR3 is TGTGCCAGCAGCCATCGGACAGGGGGCAACACAGATACGCAGTATTTT.

The rearrangement links TRBV12-3 or TRBV12-4 to TRBJ1-6; D possibly corresponds to TRBD1 (6 bases). With 3 bases removed from V and 7 bases from J, the gap between germline ends came to 10 bases. CDR3 size: 14 residues. Here the CDR3 DNA reads TGTGCCAGCAGTTTGGACAGCTCCAATTCACCCCTCCACTTT. Translating it yields CASSLDSSNSPLHF.

This clonotype occurred many times. The chain is built from TRBV4-3 and TRBJ1-6; TRBD1 might be the D (6 bases). The CDR3 runs 16 residues. The V and J ends lost 1 base and 7 bases respectively, with 14 bases between them. Germline V gene sequence: CDR1 LGHNA, CDR2 YSLEER. CDR3 in DNA: TGCGCCAGCAGCCAAGTATTAGGACAGTACAATTCACCCCTCCACTTT. It yields the protein CASSQVLGQYNSPLHF.

This clonotype has at least ten counts. The chain is built from TRBV12-3 or TRBV12-4 and TRBJ2-7; 9 bases agree with TRBD1. J lost 4 bases, V lost 0 bases, and 7 bases had no gene match. The CDR3 consists of 16 residues. The CDR3 protein is CASSLALGQGLYEQYF. Here the CDR3 DNA reads TGTGCCAGCAGTTTAGCGCTGGGACAGGGACTATACGAGCAGTACTTC.

This clonotype occurred a few times. J is TRBJ2-3 and V is TRBV29-1; D not resolved. This CDR3 has 11 residues. Trimming pared 6 bases from V and 5 bases from J, leaving 9 bases between. The germline V gene encodes CDR1 SQVTM and CDR2 ANQGSEA. The CDR3 spells CSVPKGDTQYF. The CDR3 DNA is TGCAGCGTCCCCAAGGGAGATACGCAGTATTTT.

The V and J genes are TRBV10-3 and TRBJ2-5, with unresolved D. Germline values: CDR1 ENHRY, CDR2 SYGVKD. The CDR3 loop spans 17 amino acids. Trimming took 3 bases from V and 1 from J, leaving 18 bases between them. CDR3 in amino acids: CAISEPGRGGVQETQYF. The CDR3 DNA reads as TGTGCCATCAGTGAACCGGGCCGAGGTGGGGTCCAAGAGACCCAGTACTTC.

This clonotype occurred many times. An end of the junction differs from the germline gene, which may be a read error. CDR3: CASSLGRLTGNTEAFF. The CDR3 DNA is TGTGCCAGCAGTTTAGGGAGATTGACAGGGAACACTGAAGCTTTCTTT. The rearrangement joins TRBV7-2 to TRBJ1-1; TRBD1 is a possible D gene (6 bases). The CDR3 spans 16 residues. Germline CDR1 reads SGHTA; CDR2 reads FQGNSA.

This chain connects TRBV7-2 to TRBJ1-5; TRBD1 is a possible D gene (6 bases). Germline V gene lookup returns CDR1 SGHTA and CDR2 FQGNSA. Trimming took 0 bases from V and 0 from J, leaving 12 bases between them. The CDR3 spans 17 residues. In DNA form, the CDR3 reads TGTGCCAGCAGCTTAGCGCGGACAGCTTATAGCAATCAGCCCCAGCATTTT. Amino acids: CASSLARTAYSNQPQHF.

This CDR3 is CAKNRDSGANVLTF. In nucleotides, the CDR3 is TGTGCCAAGAACAGGGACTCTGGGGCCAACGTCCTGACTTTC. The rearrangement uses TRBV30 and TRBJ2-6, with D perhaps TRBD1 (6 bases). Germline assignment: CDR1 GTSNPN and CDR2 SVGIG (reference sequence). V was shortened by 8 bases and J by 0 bases, with 11 bases between the two germline ends. This CDR3 comprises 14 residues.

This clonotype was found many times. The chain uses TRBV20-1 and TRBJ2-1, with TRBD1 matching 7 bases. V lost 3 bases and J lost 6; bases outside the gene matches: 8. CDR1 is DFQATT, CDR2 SNEGSKA, per germline (reference sequence). The CDR3 runs to 14 residues. The CDR3 loop is CSASPHGQVNEQFF. Here the CDR3 DNA reads TGCAGTGCTAGTCCCCACGGACAGGTCAATGAGCAGTTCTTC.

In its sample, this clonotype was seen a few times. The chain carries TRBV12-3 or TRBV12-4 and TRBJ1-4; no clear D gene. V lost 5 bases and J 9 bases, leaving 7 bases between the germline ends. CDR3 length equals 11 residues. DNA for the CDR3: TGTGCCAGCAGTCCGAGGAAAAAACTGTTTTTT. The encoded protein is CASSPRKKLFF.